This TCR beta chain came from a study of shared clonotypes between healthy human individuals (TCRdb year 2020). Study-wide context: The cohort comprised a couple of women and a few men aged 18 to 49 years. To estimate repertoire size and how much clonotypes are shared between individuals, the study performed deep sequencing of blood TCR repertoires from a handful of healthy adults. To increase sequencing depth and limit assay-specific biases, TCR repertoire library preparation and sequencing were carried out by different laboratories using diverse techniques. Leukapheresis yielded between about 0.8 and 8.9 billion PBMCs per donor. Overall results and qualifications from the work: Pairwise subsampling led to the expectation that sequencing depth would affect the degree of clonotype sharing among donors. Because the study included a small number of donors, the genetic and exposure-history diversity represented was limited. Sampling was restricted to blood, and TCR repertoires in tissue are likely to differ from TCR repertoires in blood.

Using the deep immunoSEQ assay, multiplex PCR amplified TCR CDR3 regions from genomic DNA. Extracted genomic DNA from each cell subset was distributed evenly across all wells of several immunoSEQ 96-well plates, and each plate was treated as a replicate. For unsorted PBMC, each replicate PCR was loaded with about 270 ng genomic DNA, equivalent to about 30,000 T cell genomes. Ten immunoSEQ deep assay plates were used to sequence unsorted PBMC genomic DNA. Purified libraries were quantified with a Qubit 3.0 fluorometer, sized on a Bioanalyzer 2100, and re-quantified with the KAPA Library Quantification kit. Every immunoSEQ 96-well plate was sequenced on a separate single-read 150-cycle Illumina NextSeq 550 flow cell. Turning to the authors' computational methods: Because the immunoSEQ output included only junctional sequences and no quality scores, the filtering could not be the same as the filtering used for full-length reads. To assign V/J genes and CDR3, sequences were annotated against IMGT germline references using PyIR, a Python wrapper for IgBLAST v1.9. Any read was removed if the V/J assignment was weak (E-value above 1e-6), the CDR3 was missing, or the read contained stop codons, out-of-frame junctions, or ambiguous translated residues. V3J clonotypes were defined by identical inferred V gene, J gene, and CDR3 amino acid sequence. Percentage overlap between repertoires was computed as shared unique clonotypes divided by the size of the smaller repertoire. Richness of each repertoire was evaluated using RTK rarefaction, the Chao1 estimator, and Recon v2.1 estimates of unobserved clonotypes. The source is immuneACCESS, and TCRdb retained only in-frame sequences with V and J called. Part of the clones is not carried over; for the studies checked, unresolved V genes explain less than half of this, and the remainder is unexplained. The V and J calls and clone size come from that table; D and trimming were worked out from the DNA. Recorded for this sample are 400,000 to 500,000 clones; around 79% of them occurred a single time. Of the sample, 9.5% to 15% is held by the ten largest clones.

Donors were healthy HIV-negative adults with no recently reported acute infections or vaccinations. Every donor was a Caucasian adult residing in Nashville, Tennessee, USA. For unsorted samples, 85 million to 100 million PBMCs were counted, and genomic DNA was extracted using the QIAamp DNA Blood Mini kit. Blood was obtained by leukapheresis, after which PBMCs were separated by Ficoll-Histopaque density gradient centrifugation and cryopreserved in liquid nitrogen vapor phase. Remarks on this clone: Its antigen specificity is not known. Base qualities are missing; no much larger clone stands one base away.

Sequencing was done on a sample of PBMCs. The TCR comes from a woman in her 40s in good health. Some clones in this sample may be carry-over from other donors' samples.

CDR3 reads: CASSQAASDWGPGNTIYF. The nucleotides read TGTGCCAGCAGCCAAGCGGCCAGTGATTGGGGGCCTGGAAACACCATATATTTT. This chain joins TRBV14 to TRBJ1-3; a tentative D match to TRBD1 spans 6 bases. V sheds 1 base and J sheds 2 bases, leaving 18 bases between their ends. There are 18 amino acids in the CDR3, from cysteine to phenylalanine inclusive. Only the CDR3 portion is preserved as DNA: 54 bases, with reading frame beginning at the first base. CDR1 and CDR2, per the germline V gene, are SGHDN and FVKESK. Beyond the CDR3, the reference TRBV14 and TRBJ1-3 genes provide the residues; the full variable domain reads: EAGVTQFPSHSVIEKGQTVTLRCDPISGHDNLYWYRRVMGKEIKFLLHFVKESKQDESGMPNNRFLAERTGGTYSTLKVQPAELEDSGVYFCASSQAASDWGPGNTIYFGEGSWLTVV.